These T cell receptor beta chains were read from a single sample in a study of PD-1 blockade in classical Hodgkin lymphoma. Only in-frame clones appear in the TCRdb table, and some are missing; sequencing was by immunoSEQ multiplex PCR. The sample records nearly 60,000 clones, around 93% being singletons. Sequenced material: peripheral blood mononuclear cells (PBMCs), taken before the second cycle of nivolumab. All receptors derive from a human donor with classical Hodgkin lymphoma. The CDR3 runs from the conserved cysteine through the conserved F or W. Each record gives: D gene, J gene, V gene, clone size, CDR3 DNA, CDR3 protein. D genes are given only for firm matches. Where a row states a size, it is once, few, many or the class of an expanded clone; other rows omit it.

D: -
J: TRBJ1-5
V: TRBV6-5
size: -
DNA: TGTGCCAGCAGTTACAGGTACCGGGAACCCAATCAGCCCCAGCATTTT
CDR3: CASSYRYREPNQPQHF

D: TRBD1
J: TRBJ1-6
V: TRBV5-1
size: once
DNA: TGCGCCAGCAGCCCCGGACAGGGGATAAATAATTCACCCCTCCACTTT
CDR3: CASSPGQGINNSPLHF

D: TRBD1
J: TRBJ2-7
V: TRBV18
size: -
DNA: TGTGCCAGCTCACCAAGCCTCATAGGACAGGGGTTAAACGAGCAGTACTTC
CDR3: CASSPSLIGQGLNEQYF

D: -
J: TRBJ2-7
V: TRBV7-3
size: -
DNA: TGTGCCAGCAGCCTACAACAGGGCCTCGGTTACGAGCAGTACTTC
CDR3: CASSLQQGLGYEQYF

D: -
J: TRBJ1-1
V: TRBV30
size: -
DNA: TGTGCCTGGAGGTTGACTGAAGCTTTCTTT
CDR3: CAWRLTEAFF

D: -
J: TRBJ2-7
V: TRBV7-3
size: once
DNA: TGTGCCAGCAGCTTAGGAGGGAACTCCTACGAGCAGTACTTC
CDR3: CASSLGGNSYEQYF

D: TRBD2
J: TRBJ2-5
V: TRBV7-9
size: -
DNA: TGTGCCAGCAGCTTCTCCGGGACTAGCGGGGACAGTGAGACCCAGTACTTC
CDR3: CASSFSGTSGDSETQYF

D: -
J: TRBJ1-1
V: TRBV6-6
size: few
DNA: TGTGCCAGCAGCCTTAACGGAGAATGGACTGAAGCTTTCTTT
CDR3: CASSLNGEWTEAFF

D: TRBD1
J: TRBJ1-5
V: TRBV13
size: few
DNA: TGTGCCAGCAGCGTCCGAGGACAGGGAGATCAGCCCCAGCATTTT
CDR3: CASSVRGQGDQPQHF

D: -
J: TRBJ2-3
V: TRBV7-2
size: -
DNA: TGTGCCAGCAGCTTAGTTTGGGACTGGGACACAGATACGCAGTATTTT
CDR3: CASSLVWDWDTDTQYF

D: TRBD1
J: TRBJ1-2
V: TRBV19
size: -
DNA: TGTGCCAGTAGCCTGGGACAGGGGTATGGCTACACCTTC
CDR3: CASSLGQGYGYTF

D: TRBD1
J: TRBJ1-2
V: TRBV9
size: -
DNA: TGTGCCAGCAGCCCCCGATCGACAGGGGAGGTGTATGGCTACACCTTC
CDR3: CASSPRSTGEVYGYTF

D: TRBD2
J: TRBJ2-5
V: TRBV2
size: -
DNA: TGTGCCAGCAATCAAGGGGCTAGCGGGGATTACCAAGAGACCCAGTACTTC
CDR3: CASNQGASGDYQETQYF

D: -
J: TRBJ1-4
V: TRBV2
size: -
DNA: TGTGCCAGCAGTGAAGGCCCAGGGAGTGAAAAACTGTTTTTT
CDR3: CASSEGPGSEKLFF

D: -
J: TRBJ1-1
V: TRBV9
size: once
DNA: TGTGCCAGCAGCGTTTCCGGACAGTCGAACACTGAAGCTTTCTTT
CDR3: CASSVSGQSNTEAFF

D: TRBD1
J: TRBJ1-4
V: TRBV7-9
size: once
DNA: TGTGCCAGCAGCGTAGGAACAGGGGGGAATGAAAAACTGTTTTTT
CDR3: CASSVGTGGNEKLFF

D: -
J: TRBJ2-1
V: TRBV7-9
size: -
DNA: TGTGCCAGCAGCGTTGGGACTTCTAATGAGCAGTTCTTC
CDR3: CASSVGTSNEQFF

D: TRBD2
J: TRBJ2-3
V: TRBV4-2
size: few
DNA: TGTGCCAGCAGCCAAGGGGGACTACTAGATACGCAGTATTTT
CDR3: CASSQGGLLDTQYF

D: TRBD2
J: TRBJ2-1
V: TRBV27
size: -
DNA: TGTGCCAGCAACCTAGCGGGTGTCTCCTACAATGAGCAGTTCTTC
CDR3: CASNLAGVSYNEQFF

D: -
J: TRBJ2-5
V: TRBV27
size: -
DNA: TGTGCCAGCAGCCGCCGTCTCAGGGACAAAGAGACCCAGTACTTC
CDR3: CASSRRLRDKETQYF

D: TRBD2
J: TRBJ2-7
V: TRBV18
size: -
DNA: TGTGCCAGCTCACCCCAGCGGGAGATAGCCTACGAGCAGTACTTC
CDR3: CASSPQREIAYEQYF

D: TRBD1
J: TRBJ2-1
V: TRBV9
size: -
DNA: TGTGCCAGCAGCTGGACAGGGAATGAGCAGTTCTTC
CDR3: CASSWTGNEQFF

D: TRBD2
J: TRBJ2-7
V: TRBV7-9
size: few
DNA: TGTGCCAGCAGCCTAAAATCGGGAGGGCCCTACGAGCAGTACTTC
CDR3: CASSLKSGGPYEQYF

D: -
J: TRBJ2-1
V: TRBV5-1
size: -
DNA: TGCGCCAGCAGCACCGTCGCGGGATTCTACAATGAGCAGTTCTTC
CDR3: CASSTVAGFYNEQFF

D: -
J: TRBJ2-5
V: TRBV9
size: -
DNA: TGTGCCAGCAGCGTATTCGGGGCTCTACAAGAGACCCAGTACTTC
CDR3: CASSVFGALQETQYF

D: -
J: TRBJ2-1
V: TRBV4-1
size: -
DNA: TGCGCCAGCAGCCGAGGAGGGGTAAGTGAGCAGTTCTTC
CDR3: CASSRGGVSEQFF

D: TRBD2
J: TRBJ2-3
V: TRBV15
size: -
DNA: TGTGCCACCAGCAGTACTAGCGGGTCTAGCACAGATACGCAGTATTTT
CDR3: CATSSTSGSSTDTQYF

D: TRBD2
J: TRBJ2-7
V: TRBV29-1
size: -
DNA: TGCAGCGTAGGGGGGGTAGCGGGAGGGTACGAGCAGTACTTC
CDR3: CSVGGVAGGYEQYF

D: -
J: TRBJ2-7
V: TRBV6-5
size: -
DNA: TGTGCCAGCAGTTACTCGTTCAGCGCCAGCTCCTACGAGCAGTACTTC
CDR3: CASSYSFSASSYEQYF

D: -
J: TRBJ2-2
V: TRBV28
size: -
DNA: TGTGCCAGCAGTTTAGGAGCAAACCACCGGGAGCTGTTTTTT
CDR3: CASSLGANHRELFF

D: TRBD2
J: TRBJ2-7
V: TRBV7-3
size: once
DNA: TGTGCCAGCAGCTTAACCGGTAGCGGGAGCTCCTACGAGCAGTACTTC
CDR3: CASSLTGSGSSYEQYF

D: TRBD1
J: TRBJ2-2
V: TRBV11-2
size: -
DNA: TGTGCCAGCAGCGACAGGCGGGACAGGGACACCGGGGAGCTGTTTTTT
CDR3: CASSDRRDRDTGELFF

D: -
J: TRBJ2-2
V: TRBV18
size: -
DNA: TGTGCCAGCTCACCCGACTACGACACCGGGGAGCTGTTTTTT
CDR3: CASSPDYDTGELFF

D: -
J: TRBJ2-5
V: TRBV6-5
size: -
DNA: TGTGCCAGCAGTTACGCGGACCGAGGCACGGAGACCCAGTACTTC
CDR3: CASSYADRGTETQYF

D: -
J: TRBJ2-5
V: TRBV6-1
size: -
DNA: TGTGCCAGCAGTGACCTGGGTTCTCTGGGGGCCTTAGAGACCCAGTACTTC
CDR3: CASSDLGSLGALETQYF

D: TRBD2
J: TRBJ2-5
V: TRBV2
size: -
DNA: TGTGCCAGCGAGGGACTAATAGATCAAGAGACCCAGTACTTC
CDR3: CASEGLIDQETQYF

D: TRBD2
J: TRBJ2-1
V: TRBV11-2
size: -
DNA: TGTGCCAGCAGCTCGACTAGCGGGAGTATCATTGAGCAGTTCTTC
CDR3: CASSSTSGSIIEQFF

D: -
J: TRBJ2-1
V: TRBV27
size: once
DNA: TGTGCCAGCAGCACTACCCCTTTGAAGGTAGGGGCCAATGAGCAGTTCTTC
CDR3: CASSTTPLKVGANEQFF

D: -
J: TRBJ2-5
V: TRBV28
size: -
DNA: TGTGCCAGCGGCGACCCCGTTTCGACAGACACATTTCAAGAGACCCAGTACTTC
CDR3: CASGDPVSTDTFQETQYF

D: -
J: TRBJ2-5
V: TRBV12-5
size: -
DNA: TGTGCTAGTGGTTTGGGCCTGACAGGAGGGCAAGAGACCCAGTACTTC
CDR3: CASGLGLTGGQETQYF

D: -
J: TRBJ1-4
V: TRBV18
size: -
DNA: TGTGCCAGCTCACCACAGGGTAATGAAAAACTGTTTTTT
CDR3: CASSPQGNEKLFF

D: -
J: TRBJ2-1
V: TRBV27
size: -
DNA: TGTGCCAGCAGTCTGGGGTCCCTCAATGAGCAGTTCTTC
CDR3: CASSLGSLNEQFF